This TCR beta chain is drawn from a study of post-analysis software for immune sequencing data. Trimming cost V 1 base and J 2 bases, with 19 bases left between them. This CDR3 has 18 residues. CDR1 and CDR2 from the germline V gene are MNHEY and SVGAGI. General study points: In patients, TRBV5-6, TRBV5-1 and TRBV20-1 belonged to several TRBV segments found more frequently than in controls. Significantly lower normalized Chao1 diversity was seen in multiple sclerosis patients than in controls.

TCR beta cDNA libraries included unique molecular identifiers. T cells, roughly 0.95 to 10 million of them, yielded some 500,000 cDNA molecules. TCRdb processed the PCR reads anew with MiXCR; each CDR3 protein has one entry. The data contain around 200,000 distinct CDR3 sequences, about 30% of them singletons. This clonotype was observed at least ten times. Its antigen is currently unknown. This clonotype originated in a girl aged 2-17 years with multiple sclerosis. The rearrangement links TRBV6-5 to TRBJ2-3; unclear D gene. The source material was blood. In nucleotides, the CDR3 is TGTGCCAGCAGTTACTTCTCCCCCCTCCCCGATATCACAGATACGCAGTATTTT. It translates to CASSYFSPLPDITDTQYF.